The source of this T cell receptor (beta chain) is a study of T cell responses to AZD1222 COVID-19 vaccine. General study findings and limits: White British donors predominated, females outnumbered males, and clonal diversity was possibly underestimated.

Germline CDR1 LGHNA, CDR2 YSLEER. Trimming removed 1 base from V and 4 bases from J; junction bases left unmatched: 2. The CDR3 contains 15 residues. Profiling relied on immunoSEQ multiplex PCR, and the TCRdb table lists in-frame clones only, not all of them. The top ten hold 4.5% of the sample, which has over 95,000 clones, approximately 89% seen once. On this clone: Its specificity is not known.

This receptor was identified in an adult in good health. This sequence joins TRBV4-3 and TRBJ2-7, with 12 nucleotides matching TRBD2. The sample here was peripheral blood, taken on day 0 of AZD1222 vaccination. CDR3 sequence reads: CASSQVLAGGYEQYF. For the CDR3, the DNA is TGCGCCAGCAGCCAAGTACTAGCGGGGGGTTACGAGCAGTACTTC.